This T cell receptor (beta chain) was retrieved from a study of blood T cell repertoires in COVID-19. Germline V lookup: CDR1 MGHRA, CDR2 YSYEKL. V lost 3 bases, J lost 10 bases, and 10 bases lay in between. This CDR3 has 11 amino acids. Methods used by the authors: Cell counts per sample came from amplifying reference gene primers. The protocol was immunoSEQ multiplex PCR, while the TCRdb copy is restricted to in-frame clones and leaves out a portion. That table gives V, J and clone size, and the DNA gave D and trimming. Of approximately 130,000 clones in the sample, around 83% are singletons; the top ten hold 18%. Clinical history reported by participants formed the basis on which cohorts were assigned. Either two negative PCRs, clearance, or symptom resolution qualified Cohort 3 donors as recovered.

The chain employs TRBV4-1 and TRBJ2-7; D is unresolved. Material: PBMCs or T cells enriched from blood (not recorded which). The receptor comes from a man aged 25 to 40 who had recovered from COVID-19. For the CDR3, the DNA is TGCGCCAGCAGCCATCCCCTACTCCAGTACTTC. It translates to CASSHPLLQYF.